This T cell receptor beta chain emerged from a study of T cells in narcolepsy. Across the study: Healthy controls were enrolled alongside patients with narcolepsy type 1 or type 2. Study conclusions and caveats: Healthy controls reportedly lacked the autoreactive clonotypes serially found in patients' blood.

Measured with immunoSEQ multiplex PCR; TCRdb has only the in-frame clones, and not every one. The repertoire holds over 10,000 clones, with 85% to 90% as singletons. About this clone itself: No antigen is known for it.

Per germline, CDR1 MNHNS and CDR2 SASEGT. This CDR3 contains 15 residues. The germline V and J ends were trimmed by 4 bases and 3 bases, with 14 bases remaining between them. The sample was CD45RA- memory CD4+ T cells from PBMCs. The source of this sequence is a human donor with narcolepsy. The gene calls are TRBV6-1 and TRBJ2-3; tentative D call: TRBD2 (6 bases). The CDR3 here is CASSAQRRGTDTQYF. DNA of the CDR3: TGTGCCAGCAGTGCCCAAAGGAGGGGAACAGATACGCAGTATTTT.